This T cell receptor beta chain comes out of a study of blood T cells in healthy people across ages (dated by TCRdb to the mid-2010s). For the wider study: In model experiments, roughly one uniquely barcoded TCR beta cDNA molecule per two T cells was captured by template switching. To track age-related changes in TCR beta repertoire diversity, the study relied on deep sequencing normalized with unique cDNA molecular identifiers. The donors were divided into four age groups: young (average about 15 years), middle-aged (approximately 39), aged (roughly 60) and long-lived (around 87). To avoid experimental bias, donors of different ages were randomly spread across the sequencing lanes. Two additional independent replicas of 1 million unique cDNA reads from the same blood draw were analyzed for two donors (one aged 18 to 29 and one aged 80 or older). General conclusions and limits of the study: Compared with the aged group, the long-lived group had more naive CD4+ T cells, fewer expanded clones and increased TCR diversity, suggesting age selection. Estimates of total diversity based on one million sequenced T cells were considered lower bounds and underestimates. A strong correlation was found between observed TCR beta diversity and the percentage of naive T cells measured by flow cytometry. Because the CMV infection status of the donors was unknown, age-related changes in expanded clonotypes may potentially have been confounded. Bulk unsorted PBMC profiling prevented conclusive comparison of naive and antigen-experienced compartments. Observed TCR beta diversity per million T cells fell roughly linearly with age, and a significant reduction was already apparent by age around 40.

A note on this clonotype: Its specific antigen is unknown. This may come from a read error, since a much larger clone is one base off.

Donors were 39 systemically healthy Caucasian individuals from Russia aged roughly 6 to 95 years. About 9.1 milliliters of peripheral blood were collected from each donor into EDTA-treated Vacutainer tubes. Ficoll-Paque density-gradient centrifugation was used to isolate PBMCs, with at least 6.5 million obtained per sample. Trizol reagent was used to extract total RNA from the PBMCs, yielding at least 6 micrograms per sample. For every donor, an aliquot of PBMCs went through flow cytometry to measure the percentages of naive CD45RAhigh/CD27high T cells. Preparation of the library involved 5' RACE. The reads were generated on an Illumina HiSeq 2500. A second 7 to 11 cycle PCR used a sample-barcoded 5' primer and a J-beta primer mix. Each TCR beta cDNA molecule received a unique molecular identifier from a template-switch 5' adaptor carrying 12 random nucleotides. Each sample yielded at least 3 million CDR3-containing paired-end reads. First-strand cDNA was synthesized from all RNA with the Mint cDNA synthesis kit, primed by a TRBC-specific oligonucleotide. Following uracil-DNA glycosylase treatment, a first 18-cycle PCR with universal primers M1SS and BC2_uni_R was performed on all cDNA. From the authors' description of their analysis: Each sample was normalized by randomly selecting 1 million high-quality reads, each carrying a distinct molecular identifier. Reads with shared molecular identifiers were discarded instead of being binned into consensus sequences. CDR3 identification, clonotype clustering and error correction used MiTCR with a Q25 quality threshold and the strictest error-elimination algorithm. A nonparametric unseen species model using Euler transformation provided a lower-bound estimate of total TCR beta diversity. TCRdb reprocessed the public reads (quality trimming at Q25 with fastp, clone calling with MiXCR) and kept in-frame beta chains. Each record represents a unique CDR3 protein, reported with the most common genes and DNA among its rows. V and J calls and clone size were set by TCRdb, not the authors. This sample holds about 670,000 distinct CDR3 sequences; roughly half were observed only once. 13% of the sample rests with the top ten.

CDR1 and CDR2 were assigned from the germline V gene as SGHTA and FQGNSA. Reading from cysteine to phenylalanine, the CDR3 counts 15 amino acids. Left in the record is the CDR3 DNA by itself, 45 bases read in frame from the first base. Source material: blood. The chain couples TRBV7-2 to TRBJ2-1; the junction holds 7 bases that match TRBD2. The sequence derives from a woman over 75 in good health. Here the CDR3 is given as CAGSLGGGGLNEQFF. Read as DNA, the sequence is TGTGCCGGCAGCTTAGGTGGCGGGGGATTGAATGAGCAGTTCTTC.